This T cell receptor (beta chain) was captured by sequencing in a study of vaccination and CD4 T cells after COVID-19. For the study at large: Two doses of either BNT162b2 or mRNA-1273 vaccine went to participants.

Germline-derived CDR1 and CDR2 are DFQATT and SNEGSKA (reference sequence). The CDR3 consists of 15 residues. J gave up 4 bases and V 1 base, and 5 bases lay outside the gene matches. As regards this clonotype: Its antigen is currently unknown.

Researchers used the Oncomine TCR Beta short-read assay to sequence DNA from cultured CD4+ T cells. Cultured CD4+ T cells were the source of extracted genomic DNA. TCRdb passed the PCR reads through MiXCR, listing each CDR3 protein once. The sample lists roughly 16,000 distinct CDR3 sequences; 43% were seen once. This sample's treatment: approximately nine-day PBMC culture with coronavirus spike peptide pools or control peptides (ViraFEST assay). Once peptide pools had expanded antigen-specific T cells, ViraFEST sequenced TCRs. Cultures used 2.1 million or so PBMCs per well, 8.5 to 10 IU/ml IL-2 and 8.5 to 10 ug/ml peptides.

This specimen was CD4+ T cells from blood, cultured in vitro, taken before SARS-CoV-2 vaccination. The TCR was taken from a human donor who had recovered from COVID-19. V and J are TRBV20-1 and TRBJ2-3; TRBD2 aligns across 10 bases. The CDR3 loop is CSARVSGRAADTQYF. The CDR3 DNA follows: TGCAGTGCTAGAGTGAGCGGGAGGGCCGCAGATACGCAGTATTTT.